This TCR beta chain derives from a study of human T cells and chemical hapten exposure. One entry per CDR3 protein results from TCRdb running MiXCR on the RACE reads. This table holds roughly 380,000 distinct CDR3 sequences, 4.5% to 5.5% found once. Time point meaning: pre-sensitization, week 0. Treatment noted: therapeutic diphenylcyclopropenone sensitization with weekly scalp DPC. The CDR3 has 15 amino acids. In germline, CDR1 is SNHLY, CDR2 FYNNEI. V dropped 4 bases and J dropped 1; count of bases not matched to a gene: 3. The chain joins TRBV2 to TRBJ2-1; 8 bases map to TRBD1. The material was whole blood, obtained in connection with sensitization to the hapten diphenylcyclopropenone (DPC). This TCR came from a woman in her forties or fifties with alopecia areata. Some clones in this sample may be carry-over from other donors' samples. CDR3 nucleotide sequence: TGTGCCAGCAGTGGGGACAGGATATCCTACAATGAGCAGTTCTTC. Protein product: CASSGDRISYNEQFF.